Each of the 25 T cell receptor beta chains below was sequenced from the same sample in a study of CD8 T cell repertoires and HIV-1 epitope variants. Their target antigens are unknown. Using immunoSEQ multiplex PCR, the repertoire was profiled, and TCRdb retains in-frame clones only, with some absent. The table has approximately 5,300 clones, approximately 60% seen once; the top ten hold around two fifths. Sequenced material: cultured CD8+ T cells derived from PBMCs. The receptor set was obtained from a male donor with HIV.

The chain is built from TRBV19 and TRBJ2-7; 7 bases are a match to TRBD1. V shed 7 bases, J shed 6 bases, and the junction held 6 bases outside the gene matches. There are 12 residues in the CDR3. Looked up from germline, CDR1 is LNHDA and CDR2 is SQIVND (reference sequence). This CDR3 is CASKAGGIEQYF. The CDR3 bases are TGTGCCAGTAAGGCAGGGGGAATCGAGCAGTACTTC.

The rearrangement joins TRBV5-1 to TRBJ1-4; D unresolved. The V end lost 0 bases, the J end lost 4 bases, and 16 bases lay between the germline ends. The germline CDR1 and CDR2 sequences are SGHRS and YFSETQ. This CDR3 spans 17 amino acids. CDR3 coding DNA: TGCGCCAGCAGCTTGGGCATTGGCGGAGCATTTAATGAAAAACTGTTTTTT. This codes for CASSLGIGGAFNEKLFF.

This clone was seen a few times. V and J are TRBV27 and TRBJ2-5, with unresolved D. V dropped 0 bases and J dropped 1 base, with 3 bases sitting between them. In germline, CDR1 is MNHEY, CDR2 SMNVEV (reference sequence). There are 13 residues in the CDR3. Written as DNA, the CDR3 is TGTGCCAGCAGTTTATCGAGCCAAGAGACCCAGTACTTC. Protein product: CASSLSSQETQYF.

This clone was counted once. This sequence joins TRBV7-9 and TRBJ2-1; the D is unclear. There are 14 residues in the CDR3. In germline, CDR1 is SEHNR, CDR2 FQNEAQ (reference sequence). V was clipped by 2 bases and J by 7 bases, with 12 bases between them. The CDR3 DNA follows: TGTGCCAGCAGCTTACAATGGCGGTCGAATGAGCAGTTCTTC. Translated, it gives CASSLQWRSNEQFF.

The gene calls are TRBV5-5 and TRBJ2-2; D ambiguous. Per the germline V gene, CDR1 is SGHKS and CDR2 is YYEKEE (reference sequence). V was shortened by 0 bases and J by 5 bases, with 5 bases between the two germline ends. The CDR3 is 13 residues long. CDR3: CASSLAGTGELFF. The CDR3 region has the DNA TGTGCCAGCAGCTTGGCCGGTACCGGGGAGCTGTTTTTT.

The chain links TRBV30 to TRBJ2-1, with 8 bases fitting TRBD2. The ends lost 5 bases at V and 9 bases at J; junction bases unmatched: 12. In germline, CDR1 is GTSNPN, CDR2 SVGIG (reference sequence). The CDR3 runs 14 residues. The CDR3 region is CAWEHPGGPGEQFF. Here the CDR3 DNA reads TGTGCCTGGGAGCACCCGGGGGGGCCGGGTGAGCAGTTCTTC.

The chain couples TRBV25-1 to TRBJ1-1, with a weak D call TRBD1 (6 bases). The CDR3 covers 14 residues. V was trimmed by 6 bases and J by 2 bases, leaving 13 bases between them. CDR1 is MGHDK, CDR2 SYGVNS, per germline. The CDR3 DNA follows: TGTGCCAGCAGATCCACAGGGACTAACACTGAAGCTTTCTTT. Translating it yields CASRSTGTNTEAFF.

This clone was observed a few times. It is unclear where the CDR3 begins or ends on the DNA, so no DNA is shown, and the CDR3 is as TCRdb lists it. V is TRBV6-1 and J is TRBJ1-1. The CDR3 has 15 amino acids, counting both end residues. Germline CDR1 and CDR2: MNHNS and SASEGT. CDR3 loop: CASILGSIVNTEAFF.

V and J are TRBV30 and TRBJ2-3, with D uncertain. V was pared by 2 bases and J by 2 bases, with 8 bases between. CDR1 is GTSNPN, CDR2 SVGIG, per germline (reference sequence). The CDR3 runs to 13 residues. The CDR3 here is CAWSRTATDTQYF. The CDR3 nucleotides read TGTGCCTGGAGTCGGACGGCCACAGATACGCAGTATTTT.

The CDR3 protein is CASSQETSGGGELFF. CDR3 nucleotide sequence: TGTGCCAGCAGCCAAGAAACTAGCGGGGGCGGGGAGCTGTTTTTT. The rearrangement uses TRBV4-2 and TRBJ2-2, with TRBD2 matching 11 bases. The CDR3 totals 15 residues. Trimming removed 0 bases from V and 7 bases from J; junction bases left unmatched: 1. Germline assignment: CDR1 LGHNA and CDR2 YNFKEQ.

This clone has a single count. The rearrangement joins TRBV27 to TRBJ2-5; 9 bases agree with TRBD2. CDR3 length: 14 amino acids. Per the germline V gene, CDR1 is MNHEY and CDR2 is SMNVEV (reference sequence). Trimming at V came to 3 bases and at J to 2 bases, leaving 1 base not matched to a gene. The CDR3 DNA reads TGTGCCAGCAGTTTCACTAGCGGGCAAGAGACCCAGTACTTC. Protein product: CASSFTSGQETQYF.

This clone was detected only a few times. This chain joins TRBV5-1 and TRBJ2-7; 9 nucleotides line up with TRBD1. Germline V gene data show CDR1 as SGHRS and CDR2 as YFSETQ. This CDR3 spans 14 amino acids. V lost 0 bases to trimming and J lost 7 bases; unmatched junction nucleotides: 5. In DNA, the CDR3 is TGCGCCAGCAGCTTGGGGACAGGGGAGTTGGAGCAGTACTTC. This encodes CASSLGTGELEQYF. The full variable domain, in which reference TRBV5-1 and TRBJ2-7 provide the parts outside the CDR3, is KAGVTQTPRYLIKTRGQQVTLSCSPISGHRSVSWYQQTPGQGLQFLFEYFSETQRNKGNFPGRFSGRQFSNSRSEMNVSTLELGDSALYLCASSLGTGELEQYFGPGTRLTVT.

This clone has a single count. The chain combines TRBV28 with TRBJ1-1; D not certain. Germline CDR1 and CDR2: MDHEN and SYDVKM. The germline V and J ends were trimmed by 6 bases and 3 bases, with 14 bases remaining between them. The CDR3 extends over 14 amino acids. The CDR3 is CASSPSDTYTEAFF. The CDR3 nucleotides are TGTGCCAGCAGCCCCTCCGACACTTACACTGAAGCTTTCTTT.

V gene TRBV7-9 combines with J gene TRBJ2-3; 9 bases fit TRBD2. This CDR3 has 17 residues. The trim removed 5 bases at V and 0 bases at J, leaving 9 bases unmatched. Per the germline V gene, CDR1 is SEHNR and CDR2 is FQNEAQ (reference sequence). In nucleotides, the CDR3 is TGTGCCAGCAGCCCGCCCCCTAGCGGGGCTAGCACAGATACGCAGTATTTT. Its translation: CASSPPPSGASTDTQYF.

The chain joins TRBV9 to TRBJ2-1; D unclear. The CDR3 is 16 residues long. V lost 0 bases and J lost 0, with 10 bases in between. In germline, CDR1 is SGDLS, CDR2 YYNGEE. CDR3 residues: CASSVGGPSSYNEQFF. CDR3 bases: TGTGCCAGCAGCGTAGGAGGCCCGAGCTCCTACAATGAGCAGTTCTTC.

The chain carries TRBV27 and TRBJ2-7, with 7 bases aligning to TRBD1. Germline-derived CDR1 and CDR2 are MNHEY and SMNVEV (reference sequence). Germline trimming cut 6 bases from V and 3 bases from J; bases unmatched to any gene: 8. This CDR3 spans 14 amino acids. The CDR3 loop reads CASRWDDRDYEQYF. CDR3 bases: TGTGCCAGCAGGTGGGACGACAGGGACTACGAGCAGTACTTC.

V and J are TRBV19 and TRBJ2-2; D is perhaps TRBD1 (6 bases). The V end lost 5 bases, the J end lost 0 bases, and 7 bases lay between the germline ends. The CDR3 is made up of 14 amino acids. CDR1 is LNHDA, CDR2 SQIVND, per germline (reference sequence). CDR3 residues: CASSPGANTGELFF. DNA for the CDR3: TGTGCCAGTAGTCCAGGGGCGAACACCGGGGAGCTGTTTTTT.

This sequence joins TRBV5-8 and TRBJ2-1, with a weak D call TRBD2 (6 bases). V lost 4 bases, J lost 6 bases, and 8 bases lay in between. The CDR3 contains 12 residues. Germline V gene lookup returns CDR1 SGHTS and CDR2 YDEGEE. The CDR3, as DNA: TGTGCCAGCAGCCGGGACTTCAATGAGCAGTTCTTC. Protein product: CASSRDFNEQFF.

This chain uses TRBV7-9 with TRBJ1-1; D is unresolved. Deletions cut 1 base from V and 5 bases from J, with 2 bases between. The CDR3 is 11 residues long. The germline V gene encodes CDR1 SEHNR and CDR2 FQNEAQ (reference sequence). This chain's CDR3 is CASSLDTEAFF. The DNA of the CDR3 is TGTGCCAGCAGCTTAGATACTGAAGCTTTCTTT.

The gene calls are TRBV19 and TRBJ2-1; D is possibly TRBD2 (5 bases). Per germline, CDR1 LNHDA and CDR2 SQIVND (reference sequence). The CDR3 extends over 9 amino acids. The V end was cut by 9 bases, the J end by 8 bases, with 5 bases between. CDR3 sequence: CASGDEQFF. In DNA, the CDR3 is TGTGCCAGCGGGGATGAGCAGTTCTTC. Full variable domain (missing parts from reference TRBV19 and TRBJ2-1): DGGITQSPKYLFRKEGQNVTLSCEQNLNHDAMYWYRQDPGQGLRLIYYSQIVNDFQKGDIAEGYSVSREKKESFPLTVTSAQKNPTAFYLCASGDEQFFGPGTRLTVL.

The chain uses TRBV7-9 and TRBJ2-3; D is tentatively TRBD1 or TRBD2 (5 bases each). From germline, CDR1 is SEHNR and CDR2 FQNEAQ (reference sequence). The CDR3 extends over 14 amino acids. With 5 bases removed from V and 6 bases from J, the gap between germline ends came to 15 bases. The CDR3 reads CASSPRREPDTQYF. The CDR3 bases are TGTGCCAGCAGCCCTCGCAGGGAGCCGGATACGCAGTATTTT.

This clone was counted a few times. The gene calls are TRBV13 and TRBJ2-7, with 8 positions matching TRBD1. The germline gives CDR1 PRHDT, CDR2 FYEKMQ (reference sequence). With 2 bases clipped from V and 5 bases from J, the junction kept 5 bases outside the gene matches. The CDR3 is made up of 14 amino acids. The CDR3 spells CASSLWTGNNEQYF. The DNA of the CDR3 is TGTGCCAGCAGCTTATGGACAGGGAATAACGAGCAGTACTTC.

This clone was picked up a small number of times. V gene TRBV27 combines with J gene TRBJ2-7, with TRBD1 matching 8 bases. V was clipped by 5 bases and J by 5 bases; unmatched bases: 8. The V gene's germline CDR1 is MNHEY and CDR2 SMNVEV (reference sequence). There are 14 residues in the CDR3. CDR3 protein: CASSPGQVLHEQYF. As DNA, the CDR3 is TGTGCCAGCAGTCCGGGACAGGTGCTACACGAGCAGTACTTC.

The V and J genes are TRBV6-5 and TRBJ2-1; D not certain. V was trimmed by 4 bases and J by 6 bases, leaving 13 bases between them. The CDR3 extends over 14 amino acids. The germline V gene has CDR1 MNHEY and CDR2 SVGAGI. The CDR3 DNA reads TGTGCCAGCAGTTCCCTCGGCAGGTCCAATGAGCAGTTCTTC. Protein sequence: CASSSLGRSNEQFF.

The chain carries TRBV6-1 and TRBJ2-6; tentatively, D is TRBD1 or TRBD2 (5 bases each). Deletions cut 2 bases from V and 2 bases from J, with 13 bases between. Germline-derived CDR1 and CDR2 are MNHNS and SASEGT. The CDR3 has 17 residues. CDR3 sequence (DNA): TGTGCCAGCAGTGAAATTGGCGTGGGGGCTGGGGCCAACGTCCTGACTTTC. It specifies CASSEIGVGAGANVLTF.